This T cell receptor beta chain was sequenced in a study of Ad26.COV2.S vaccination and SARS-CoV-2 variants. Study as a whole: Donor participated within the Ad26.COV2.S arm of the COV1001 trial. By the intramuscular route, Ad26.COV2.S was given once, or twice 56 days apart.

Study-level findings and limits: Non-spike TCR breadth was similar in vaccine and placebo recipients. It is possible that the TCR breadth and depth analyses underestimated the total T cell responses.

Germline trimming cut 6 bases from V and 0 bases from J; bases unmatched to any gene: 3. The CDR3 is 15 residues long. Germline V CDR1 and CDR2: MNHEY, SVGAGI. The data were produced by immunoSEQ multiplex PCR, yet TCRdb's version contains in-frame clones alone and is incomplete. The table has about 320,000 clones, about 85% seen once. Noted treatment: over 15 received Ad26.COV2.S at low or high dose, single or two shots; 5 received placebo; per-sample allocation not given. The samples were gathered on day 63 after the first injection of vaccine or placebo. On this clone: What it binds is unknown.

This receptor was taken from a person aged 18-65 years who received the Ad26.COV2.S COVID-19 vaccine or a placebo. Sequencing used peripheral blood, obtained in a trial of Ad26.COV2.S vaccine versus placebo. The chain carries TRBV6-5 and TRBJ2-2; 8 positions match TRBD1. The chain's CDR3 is CASRIQGANTGELFF. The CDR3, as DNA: TGTGCCAGCAGGATACAGGGGGCGAACACCGGGGAGCTGTTTTTT.